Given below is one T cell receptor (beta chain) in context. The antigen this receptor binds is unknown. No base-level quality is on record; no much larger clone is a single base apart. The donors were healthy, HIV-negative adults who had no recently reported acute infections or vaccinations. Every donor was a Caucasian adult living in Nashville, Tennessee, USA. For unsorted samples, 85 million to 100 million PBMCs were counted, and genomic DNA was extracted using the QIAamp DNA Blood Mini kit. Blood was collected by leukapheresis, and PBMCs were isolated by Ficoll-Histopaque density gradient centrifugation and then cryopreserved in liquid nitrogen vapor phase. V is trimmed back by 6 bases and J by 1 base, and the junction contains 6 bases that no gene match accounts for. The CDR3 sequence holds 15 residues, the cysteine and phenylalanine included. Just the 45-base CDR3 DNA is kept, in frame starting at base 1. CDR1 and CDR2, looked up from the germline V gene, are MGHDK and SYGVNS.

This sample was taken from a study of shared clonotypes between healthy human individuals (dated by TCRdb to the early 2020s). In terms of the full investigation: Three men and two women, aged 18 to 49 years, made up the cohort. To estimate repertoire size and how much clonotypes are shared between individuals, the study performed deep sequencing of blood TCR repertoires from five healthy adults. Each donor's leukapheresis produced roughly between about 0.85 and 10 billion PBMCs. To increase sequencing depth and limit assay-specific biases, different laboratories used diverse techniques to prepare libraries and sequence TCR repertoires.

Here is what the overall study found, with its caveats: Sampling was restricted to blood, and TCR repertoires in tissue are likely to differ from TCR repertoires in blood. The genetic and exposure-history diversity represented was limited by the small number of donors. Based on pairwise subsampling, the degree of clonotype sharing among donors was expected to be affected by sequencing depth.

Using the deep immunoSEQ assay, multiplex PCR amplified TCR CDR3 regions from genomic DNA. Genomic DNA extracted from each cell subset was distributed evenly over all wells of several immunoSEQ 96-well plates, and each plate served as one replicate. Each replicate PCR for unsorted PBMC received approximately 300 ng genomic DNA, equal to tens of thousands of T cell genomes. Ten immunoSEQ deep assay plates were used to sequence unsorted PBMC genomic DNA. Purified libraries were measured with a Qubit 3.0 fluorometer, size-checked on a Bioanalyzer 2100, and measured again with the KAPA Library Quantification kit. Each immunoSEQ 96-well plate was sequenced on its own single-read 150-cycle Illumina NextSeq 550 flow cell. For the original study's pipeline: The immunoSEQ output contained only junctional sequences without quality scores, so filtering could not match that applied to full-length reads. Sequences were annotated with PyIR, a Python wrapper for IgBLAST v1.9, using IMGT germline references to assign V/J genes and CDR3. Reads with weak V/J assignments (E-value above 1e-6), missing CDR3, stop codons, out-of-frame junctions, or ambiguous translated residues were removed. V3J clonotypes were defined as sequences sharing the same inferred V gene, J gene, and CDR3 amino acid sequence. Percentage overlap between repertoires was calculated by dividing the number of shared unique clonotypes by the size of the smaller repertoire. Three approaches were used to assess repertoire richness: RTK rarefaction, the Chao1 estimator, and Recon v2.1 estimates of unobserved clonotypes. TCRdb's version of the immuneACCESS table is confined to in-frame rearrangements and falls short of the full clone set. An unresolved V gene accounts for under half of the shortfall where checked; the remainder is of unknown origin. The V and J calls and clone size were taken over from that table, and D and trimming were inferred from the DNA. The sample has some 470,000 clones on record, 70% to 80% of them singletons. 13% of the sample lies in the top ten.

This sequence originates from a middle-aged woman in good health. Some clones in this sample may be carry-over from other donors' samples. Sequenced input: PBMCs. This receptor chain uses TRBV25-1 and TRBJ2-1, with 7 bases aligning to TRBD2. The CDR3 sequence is CASSPAGRSYNEQFF. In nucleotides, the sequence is TGTGCCAGCAGCCCAGCGGGACGGTCCTACAATGAGCAGTTCTTC.